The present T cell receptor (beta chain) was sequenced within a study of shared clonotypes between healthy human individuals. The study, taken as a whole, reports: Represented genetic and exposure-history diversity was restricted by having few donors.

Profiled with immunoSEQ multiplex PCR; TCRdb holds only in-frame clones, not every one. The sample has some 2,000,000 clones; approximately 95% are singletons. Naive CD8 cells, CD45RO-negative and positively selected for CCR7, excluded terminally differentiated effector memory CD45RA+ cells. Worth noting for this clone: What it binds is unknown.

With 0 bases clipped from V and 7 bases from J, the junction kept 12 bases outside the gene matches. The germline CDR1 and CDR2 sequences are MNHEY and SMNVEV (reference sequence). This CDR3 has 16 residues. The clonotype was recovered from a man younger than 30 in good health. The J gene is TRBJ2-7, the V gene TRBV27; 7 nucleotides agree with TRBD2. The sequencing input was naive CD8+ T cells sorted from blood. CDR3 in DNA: TGTGCCAGCAGTTTATCGATCGGGACTACAGTTTATGAGCAGTACTTC. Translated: CASSLSIGTTVYEQYF.